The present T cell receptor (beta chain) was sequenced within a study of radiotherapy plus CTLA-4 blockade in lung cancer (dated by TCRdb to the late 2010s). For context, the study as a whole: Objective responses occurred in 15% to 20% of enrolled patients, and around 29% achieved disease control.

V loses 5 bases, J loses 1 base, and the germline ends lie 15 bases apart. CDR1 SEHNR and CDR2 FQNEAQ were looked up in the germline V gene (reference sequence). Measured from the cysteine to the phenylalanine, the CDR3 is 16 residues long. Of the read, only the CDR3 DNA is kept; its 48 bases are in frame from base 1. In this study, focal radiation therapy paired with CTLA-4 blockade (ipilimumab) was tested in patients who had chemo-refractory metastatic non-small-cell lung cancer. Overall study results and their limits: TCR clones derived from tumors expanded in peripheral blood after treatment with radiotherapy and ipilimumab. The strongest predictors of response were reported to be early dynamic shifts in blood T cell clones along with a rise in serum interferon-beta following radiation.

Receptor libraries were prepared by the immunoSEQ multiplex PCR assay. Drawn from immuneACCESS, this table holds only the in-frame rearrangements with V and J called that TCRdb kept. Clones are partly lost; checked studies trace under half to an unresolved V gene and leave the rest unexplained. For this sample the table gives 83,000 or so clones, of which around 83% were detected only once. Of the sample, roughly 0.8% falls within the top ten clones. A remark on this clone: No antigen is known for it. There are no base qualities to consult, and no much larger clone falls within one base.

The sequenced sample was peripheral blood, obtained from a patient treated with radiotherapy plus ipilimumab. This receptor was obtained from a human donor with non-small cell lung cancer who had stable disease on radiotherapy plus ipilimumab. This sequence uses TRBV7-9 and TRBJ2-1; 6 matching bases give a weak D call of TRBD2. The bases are TGTGCCAGCAGCATACTCTACGGGGGTTCCTACAATGAGCAGTTCTTC. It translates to CASSILYGGSYNEQFF.